This T cell receptor (beta chain) emerged from a study of T cell clones after liver transplantation (dated by TCRdb to between 2017 and 2020). Study-level background: The samples were obtained from ITN030ST, a randomized trial that attempted immunosuppression withdrawal within 2 years after liver transplantation. Blood samples were taken pre-transplant, pre-randomization before withdrawal, and post-randomization after full withdrawal or failed withdrawal. As an antigen-independent comparator for the donor-reactive sequences, third party-reactive TCRbeta sequences from pre-transplant MLRs were identified as well. The studied cohort comprised 8 liver transplant recipients, 3 classified as tolerant and 5 as non-tolerant. Tolerance meant complete immunosuppression withdrawal for at least one year without liver enzymes rising beyond twice the upper limit of normal. Donor-reactive T cell clones were identified by TCRbeta sequencing after a pre-transplant mixed lymphocyte reaction and then tracked in post-transplant blood. The subjects received no induction therapy and were kept on standard immunosuppression until randomization at 12-24 months post-transplant. Three of the eight recipients were HCV-positive; the others were transplanted for non-autoimmune, non-viral indications. General study outcomes and caveats: Without allograft tissue specimens, donor-reactive T cells may have migrated into the graft rather than being deleted. Circulating donor-reactive CD4 TCRbeta sequences fell significantly post-transplant in most of the 8 subjects, irrespective of tolerance or HCV status. When repertoire turnover was accounted for, significantly reduced detection of donor-reactive sequences was found in 7 of 8 subjects for CD4 and in 8 of 8 subjects for CD8. A greater decline was seen for donor-reactive sequences than for third party-reactive sequences, suggesting partial antigen-specific deletion unrelated to withdrawal success. In a couple of subjects, low numbers of available donor cells limited the measurable donor-reactive repertoire. Conclusions were preliminary, limited by small, heterogeneous patient numbers and non-standardized post-transplant time points.

In the germline V gene, CDR1 corresponds to MDHEN and CDR2 to SYDVKM. Ends trimmed: V by 4 bases, J by 3 bases; bases unmatched to a gene: 5. The cysteine opens and the phenylalanine closes a CDR3 of 14 amino acids. Only CDR3 DNA is held: 42 bases, read in frame from base 1. Using immunoSEQ, frozen genomic DNA was subjected to high-throughput TCRbeta CDR3 sequencing, a process that included PCR amplification, mapping, bias correction and internal controls. As for the authors' bioinformatics: Productive rearrangements were kept, and unique TCRbeta sequences were defined by CDR3 nucleotide sequence plus V and J gene. For classification of a sequence as donor-reactive, at least 5-fold expansion in CFSE-low cells relative to unstimulated pre-transplant cells and a frequency of at least 0.01% were required. Minimum frequency thresholds were set for each subject on the basis of the unstimulated sample with the lowest template count, so that a detection power of at least 90% was ensured. Repertoire turnover was measured by Jensen-Shannon divergence between the top 1000 TCRbeta sequences post- and pre-transplant. Changes in detection of donor-reactive sequences were tested with two-sided Fisher's exact tests. This is the immuneACCESS table as TCRdb keeps it, with only in-frame sequences that have V and J called. A part of the clones is gone; compared with another copy, unresolved V genes explain less than half, and the rest is unexplained. That table gives V, J and clone size, and the DNA gave D and trimming. This sample is represented by roughly 70,000 clones; 90% of them were singletons. Less than 3.5% of the sample goes to the ten largest clones.

Worth noting for this clone: The target of this receptor is not known. Base-call qualities are not available, and no considerably larger clone is one nucleotide away.

The time point label corresponds to: pre-transplant. Thawed unstimulated PBMCs were stained for CD3, CD4 and CD8 and FACS-sorted into CD3+CD4+ and CD3+CD8+ populations. All 8 studied subjects were randomized to withdrawal of immunosuppression. The Qiagen DNeasy Blood and Tissue Kit was used to isolate genomic DNA. Specimen: CD4+ T cells from blood, collected before liver transplant. The sequence derives from a human donor who received a liver transplant. Recombination linked TRBV28 to TRBJ2-7; 8 central nucleotides agree with TRBD2. At the DNA level, the sequence is TGTGCCAGCAGTTCGGGAGGGGGGGACTACGAGCAGTACTTC. This gives the protein CASSSGGGDYEQYF.